A selection of T cell receptor beta chains follows, all from one sample in a study of blood T cells in healthy people across ages. TCRdb redid the calling of the 5' RACE reads with MiXCR, one entry per CDR3 protein. This table has 660,000 or so distinct CDR3 sequences, around three fifths appearing once. The sequenced sample consisted of blood. These receptors originate from a man in his fifties or sixties in good health. Each CDR3 is given with its conserved first and last residue. D genes are given only for firm matches. Size values are once, few and many counts, or a class for expanded clones, and some rows have none.

many	TRBJ2-5	TRBV3-1	-	TGTGCCAGCAGCCAAGTACCGTCGCGGGAGACCCAGTACTTC	CASSQVPSRETQYF
few	TRBJ2-7	TRBV29-1	TRBD2	TGCAGCGCCCGGCGGGGGGACGGGTACGAGCAGTACTTC	CSARRGDGYEQYF
-	TRBJ2-3	TRBV2	-	TGTGCCAGCAGTGAAGCGTGGTCGAATACGCAGTATTTT	CASSEAWSNTQYF
-	TRBJ2-3	TRBV7-9	TRBD1	TGTGCCAGCAGCGGACCGGGACAGCCCACAGATACGCAGTATTTT	CASSGPGQPTDTQYF
-	TRBJ2-1	TRBV11-1	TRBD2	TGTGCCAGCAGCACCGAGCGGGGGTATTACAATGAGCAGTTCTTC	CASSTERGYYNEQFF
-	TRBJ1-2	TRBV20-1	-	TGCAGTGCAGTGACCGGGACACCTTACACCTTC	CSAVTGTPYTF
-	TRBJ1-2	TRBV7-9	-	TGTGCCAGCAGACCTGCAGTATTGGACTATGGCTACACCTTC	CASRPAVLDYGYTF
-	TRBJ2-3	TRBV7-6	TRBD2	TGTGCCAGCAGCTTAGCGGCGGGGGGCATAGATACGCAGTATTTT	CASSLAAGGIDTQYF
-	TRBJ2-7	TRBV6-5	-	TGTGCCGACAGCCGTATACTCAGCTACGAGCAGTACTTC	CADSRILSYEQYF
-	TRBJ1-2	TRBV4-1	-	TGCGCCAGCAGCCAAGGCGGCGGCGGAGGCTACACCTTC	CASSQGGGGGYTF
-	TRBJ1-3	TRBV20-1	-	TGCAGTGCTCCCGACCAAGGTTCTGGAAACACCATATATTTT	CSAPDQGSGNTIYF
-	TRBJ2-5	TRBV10-3	-	TGTGCCGCCGGAGGTCAAGAGACCCAGTACTTC	CAAGGQETQYF
-	TRBJ1-4	TRBV7-2	-	TGTGCCAGCAGCCCTGCGGGACGCACTAATGAAAAACTGTTTTTT	CASSPAGRTNEKLFF
once	TRBJ2-1	TRBV20-1	-	TGCAGTGCTAGAGGGGGCCGGAATGAGCAGTTCTTC	CSARGGRNEQFF
-	TRBJ1-1	TRBV5-1	TRBD1	TGCGCCAGCAGCCAACAGGGGAGAGATACTGAAGCTTTCTTT	CASSQQGRDTEAFF
once	TRBJ2-1	TRBV5-1	-	TGCGCCAGCAGGATCGAGGGCCTCCTTTACAATGAGCAGTTCTTC	CASRIEGLLYNEQFF
-	TRBJ2-7	TRBV3-1	TRBD1	TGTGCCAGCAGCCAGCGGGGACAGGACTCCTACGAGCAGTACTTC	CASSQRGQDSYEQYF
-	TRBJ1-1	TRBV5-6	TRBD1	TGTGCCAGCAGCCTTCAGGGACAGTTGAACACTGAAGCTTTCTTT	CASSLQGQLNTEAFF
-	TRBJ2-3	TRBV20-1	TRBD2	TGCAGTGCTAGAGATTATAGGCTAGCGGGGGCGGGTACAGATACGCAGTATTTT	CSARDYRLAGAGTDTQYF
few	TRBJ2-7	TRBV20-1	TRBD1	TGCAGTGCTGAGGGACAGGCCTACGAGCAGTACTTC	CSAEGQAYEQYF
-	TRBJ1-5	TRBV27	-	TGTGCCAGCAGTTTATCGTCTGCCGGGCAGCCCCAGCATTTT	CASSLSSAGQPQHF
few	TRBJ2-7	TRBV10-3	TRBD2	TGTGCCATCAGTAGCGGGGGGGCGTCCTACGAGCAGTACTTC	CAISSGGASYEQYF
-	TRBJ1-2	TRBV7-2	TRBD1	TGTGCCAGCAGCTTAGCCCCACTCGGACAGGGGGCTTACTATGGCTACACCTTC	CASSLAPLGQGAYYGYTF